This TCR beta chain emerged from a study of blood T cell repertoires in COVID-19. As for the study in general: Sites in the United States, Italy and Spain provided acute and convalescent COVID-19 samples.

Libraries were prepared by immunoSEQ multiplex PCR; TCRdb keeps only in-frame clonotypes and omits some of them. The table shows about 42,000 clones, with 88% occurring only once. The germline V gene has CDR1 SQVTM and CDR2 ANQGSEA. The V and J ends lost 0 bases and 1 base respectively, with 9 bases between them. The CDR3 has 14 amino acids. The sample was peripheral blood. This receptor was identified in a human donor in a cohort sampled during active COVID-19. V usage is TRBV29-1 and J usage is TRBJ1-1, with D possibly being TRBD1 (5 bases). CDR3 nucleotides: TGCAGCGTTGAAGATGGGAGGGGGAACACTGAAGCTTTCTTT. Its translation is CSVEDGRGNTEAFF. The whole variable domain, filled in from reference TRBV29-1 and TRBJ1-1, reads SAVISQKPSRDICQRGTSLTIQCQVDSQVTMMFWYRQQPGQSLTLIATANQGSEATYESGFVIDKFPISRPNLTFSTLTVSNMSPEDSSIYLCSVEDGRGNTEAFFGQGTRLTVV.